The sequence of this T cell receptor beta chain was determined in a study of PD-L1 blockade in urothelial cancer. Germline values: CDR1 LNHDA, CDR2 SQIVND (reference sequence). This CDR3 comprises 13 residues. Trimming took 2 bases from V and 4 from J, leaving 8 bases between them. Time point meaning: peripheral blood 6 weeks after treatment start. Produced via immunoSEQ multiplex PCR; TCRdb's table is partial and in-frame only. This sample has roughly 100,000 clones, with 70% to 90% found just once. Specimen: PBMCs, collected around atezolizumab (anti-PD-L1) treatment. The chain recombines TRBV19 with TRBJ1-1; the D gene is possibly TRBD1 (6 bases). The receptor's source is an older man with urothelial cancer. CDR3 bases: TGTGCCAGTAGTATATTGACAGGCACTGAAGCTTTCTTT. Amino acid sequence: CASSILTGTEAFF.